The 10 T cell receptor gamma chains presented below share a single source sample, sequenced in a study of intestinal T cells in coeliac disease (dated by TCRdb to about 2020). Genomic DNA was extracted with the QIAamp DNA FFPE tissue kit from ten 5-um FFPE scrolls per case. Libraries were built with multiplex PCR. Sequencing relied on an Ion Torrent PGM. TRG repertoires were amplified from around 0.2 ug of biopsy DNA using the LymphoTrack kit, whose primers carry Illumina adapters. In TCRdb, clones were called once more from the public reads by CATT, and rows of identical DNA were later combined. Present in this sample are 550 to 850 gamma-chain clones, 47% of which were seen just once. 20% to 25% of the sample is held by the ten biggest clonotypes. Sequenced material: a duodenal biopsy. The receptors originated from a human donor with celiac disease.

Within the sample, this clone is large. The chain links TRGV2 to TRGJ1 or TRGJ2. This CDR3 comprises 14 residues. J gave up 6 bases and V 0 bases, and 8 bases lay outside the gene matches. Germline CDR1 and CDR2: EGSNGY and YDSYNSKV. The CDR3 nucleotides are TGTGCCACCTGGGACGGGCCAAAAGGTTATAAGAAACTCTTT. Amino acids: CATWDGPKGYKKLF.

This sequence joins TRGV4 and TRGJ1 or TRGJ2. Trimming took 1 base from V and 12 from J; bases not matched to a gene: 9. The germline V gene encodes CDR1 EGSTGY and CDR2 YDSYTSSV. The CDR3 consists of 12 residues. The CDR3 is CATWDGGGVKLF. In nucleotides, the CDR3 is TGTGCCACCTGGGATGGAGGGGGAGTGAAACTCTTT.

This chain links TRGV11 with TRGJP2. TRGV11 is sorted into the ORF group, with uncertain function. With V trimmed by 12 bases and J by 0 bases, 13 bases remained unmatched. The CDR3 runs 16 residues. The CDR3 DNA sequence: TGTGCCTGCGGATTAGTCATCCATAGTAGTGATTGGATCAAGACGTTT. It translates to CACGLVIHSSDWIKTF.

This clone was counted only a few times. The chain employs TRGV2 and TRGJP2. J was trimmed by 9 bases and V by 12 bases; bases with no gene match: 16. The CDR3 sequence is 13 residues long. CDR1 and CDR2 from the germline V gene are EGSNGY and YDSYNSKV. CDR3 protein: CAHLGRAHWIKTF. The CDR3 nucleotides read TGTGCCCACCTGGGACGGGCTCATTGGATCAAGACGTTT.

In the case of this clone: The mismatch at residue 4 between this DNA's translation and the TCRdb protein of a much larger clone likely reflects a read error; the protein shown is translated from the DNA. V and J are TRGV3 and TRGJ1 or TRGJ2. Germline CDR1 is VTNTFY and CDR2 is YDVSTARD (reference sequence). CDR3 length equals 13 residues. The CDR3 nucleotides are TGTGCCACCCGGGACAGGCGTTATTATAAGAAACTCTTT. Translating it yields CATRDRRYYKKLF.

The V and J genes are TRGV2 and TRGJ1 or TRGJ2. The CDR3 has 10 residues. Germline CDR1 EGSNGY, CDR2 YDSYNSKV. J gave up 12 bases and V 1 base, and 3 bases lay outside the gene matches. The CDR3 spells CATWDGGKLF. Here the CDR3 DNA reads TGTGCCACCTGGGACGGAGGGAAACTCTTT.

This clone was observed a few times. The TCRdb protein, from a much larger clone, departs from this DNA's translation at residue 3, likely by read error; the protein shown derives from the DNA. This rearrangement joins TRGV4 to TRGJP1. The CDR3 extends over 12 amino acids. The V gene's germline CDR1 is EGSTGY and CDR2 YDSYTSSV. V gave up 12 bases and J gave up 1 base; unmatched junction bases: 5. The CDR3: CAARTTGWFKIF. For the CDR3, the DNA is TGTGCCGCCCGTACCACTGGTTGGTTCAAGATATTT.

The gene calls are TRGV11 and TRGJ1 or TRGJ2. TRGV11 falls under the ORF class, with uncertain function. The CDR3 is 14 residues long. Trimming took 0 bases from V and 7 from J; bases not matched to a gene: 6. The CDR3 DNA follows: TGTGCCTGCTGGATTAGGCACGAGCGCTATAAGAAACTCTTT. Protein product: CACWIRHERYKKLF.

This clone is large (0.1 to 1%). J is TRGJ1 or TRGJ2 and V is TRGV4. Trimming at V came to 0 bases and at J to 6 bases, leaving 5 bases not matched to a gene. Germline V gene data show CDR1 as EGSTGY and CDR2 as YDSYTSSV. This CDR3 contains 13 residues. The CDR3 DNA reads TGTGCCACCTGGGATGGGCCGGGTTATAAGAAACTCTTT. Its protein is CATWDGPGYKKLF.

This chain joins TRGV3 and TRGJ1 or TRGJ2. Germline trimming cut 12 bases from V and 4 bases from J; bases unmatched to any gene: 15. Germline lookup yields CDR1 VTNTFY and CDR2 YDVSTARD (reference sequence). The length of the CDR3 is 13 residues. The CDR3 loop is CAHLGQRYYKKLF. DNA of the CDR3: TGTGCCCACCTGGGACAGCGGTATTATAAGAAACTCTTT.